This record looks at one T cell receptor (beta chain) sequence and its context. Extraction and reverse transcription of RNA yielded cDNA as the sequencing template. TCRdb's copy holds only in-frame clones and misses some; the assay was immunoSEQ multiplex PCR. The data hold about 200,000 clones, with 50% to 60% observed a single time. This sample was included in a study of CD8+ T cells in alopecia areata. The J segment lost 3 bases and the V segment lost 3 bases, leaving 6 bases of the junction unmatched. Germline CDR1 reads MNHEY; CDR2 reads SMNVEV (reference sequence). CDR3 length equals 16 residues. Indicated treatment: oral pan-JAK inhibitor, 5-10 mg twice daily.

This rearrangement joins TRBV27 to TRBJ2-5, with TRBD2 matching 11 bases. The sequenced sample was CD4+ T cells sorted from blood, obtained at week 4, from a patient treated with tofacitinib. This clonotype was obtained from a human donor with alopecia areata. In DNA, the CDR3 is TGTGCCAGCAGTTTGGGGTTAGCGGGGGGGGAAGAGACCCAGTACTTC. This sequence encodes CASSLGLAGGEETQYF.